The rows below give T cell receptor beta chains drawn from one sample of a study of spatial heterogeneity in lung cancer. TCRdb used MiXCR to reprocess the 5' RACE reads, holding one entry per CDR3 protein. Of under 25,000 distinct CDR3 sequences in the sample, about 9% were seen once. Sequenced material: PBMCs, taken at follow-up. Source of these receptors: a female donor with early-stage non-small cell lung cancer. Both conserved end residues are part of each CDR3. The D gene is left open where the match is weak. Expanded clones get a size class; other rows say once, few or many, or leave the size out.

CDR3: CASSLKQKSEKLFF; DNA: TGTGCCAGCAGCTTGAAACAGAAGTCGGAAAAACTGTTTTTT; D: -; V: TRBV5-4; size: many; J: TRBJ1-4
CDR3: CASTGTNEKLFF; DNA: TGTGCCAGCACCGGGACAAATGAAAAACTGTTTTTT; D: -; V: TRBV6-7; size: many; J: TRBJ1-4
CDR3: CASSLVYRVPYEQYF; DNA: TGTGCCAGCAGCTTAGTGTACAGGGTTCCCTACGAGCAGTACTTC; D: -; V: TRBV7-9; size: many; J: TRBJ2-7
CDR3: CASSPPHGEETQYF; DNA: TGTGCCAGCTCACCACCTCATGGGGAAGAGACCCAGTACTTC; D: -; V: TRBV18; size: many; J: TRBJ2-5
CDR3: CASSLALADYSYEQYF; DNA: TGCGCCAGCAGCTTGGCACTAGCGGATTACTCCTACGAGCAGTACTTC; D: TRBD2; V: TRBV5-1; size: many; J: TRBJ2-7
CDR3: CASTVSGVLGYGYTF; DNA: TGTGCCAGCACCGTATCCGGGGTTCTAGGCTATGGCTACACCTTC; D: -; V: TRBV6-5; size: many; J: TRBJ1-2
CDR3: CSAPRLAGGGGELFF; DNA: TGCAGTGCTCCCCGACTAGCGGGAGGAGGTGGGGAGCTGTTTTTT; D: TRBD2; V: TRBV20-1; size: many; J: TRBJ2-2
CDR3: CASSQEVRVGYTF; DNA: TGCGCCAGCAGCCAAGAGGTGAGGGTTGGCTACACCTTC; D: -; V: TRBV4-3; size: -; J: TRBJ1-2
CDR3: CASSQDFGFAESSYEQYF; DNA: TGTGCCAGCAGCCAAGATTTCGGGTTTGCGGAAAGCTCCTACGAGCAGTACTTC; D: -; V: TRBV3-1; size: -; J: TRBJ2-7
CDR3: CASSYSLSGFAGDEQFF; DNA: TGTGCCAGCAGTTATTCCCTTTCCGGGTTCGCAGGAGATGAGCAGTTCTTC; D: -; V: TRBV6-6; size: many; J: TRBJ2-1
CDR3: CASSKGQGPLEQYF; DNA: TGTGCCAGCTCAAAAGGACAGGGACCTTTAGAGCAGTACTTC; D: TRBD1; V: TRBV18; size: many; J: TRBJ2-7
CDR3: CASSLAWTSGSIHEQYF; DNA: TGTGCCAGCAGCTTAGCCTGGACTAGCGGGAGTATCCACGAGCAGTACTTC; D: TRBD2; V: TRBV7-2; size: many; J: TRBJ2-7
CDR3: CASSSPPSTSGDTDTQYF; DNA: TGTGCCAGCAGTTCACCCCCCTCGACTAGCGGGGACACAGATACGCAGTATTTT; D: TRBD2; V: TRBV12-3/TRBV12-4; size: many; J: TRBJ2-3
CDR3: CSVDADRTSDEQFF; DNA: TGCAGCGTTGATGCGGACAGGACATCGGATGAGCAGTTCTTC; D: TRBD1; V: TRBV29-1; size: few; J: TRBJ2-1
CDR3: CSVVVRRGLREQYF; DNA: TGCAGCGTTGTCGTGCGGAGGGGGCTACGGGAGCAGTACTTC; D: -; V: TRBV29-1; size: many; J: TRBJ2-7
CDR3: CASTYGSGTGTDTQYF; DNA: TGTGCCAGCACGTACGGTAGCGGGACAGGCACAGATACGCAGTATTTT; D: -; V: TRBV6-5; size: -; J: TRBJ2-3
CDR3: CASGDTGSYNEQFF; DNA: TGTGCTAGTGGGGATACAGGATCCTACAATGAGCAGTTCTTC; D: -; V: TRBV12-5; size: many; J: TRBJ2-1
CDR3: CASNTGQGASGYTF; DNA: TGTGCCAGCAATACCGGACAGGGGGCAAGTGGCTACACCTTC; D: TRBD1; V: TRBV2; size: many; J: TRBJ1-2
CDR3: CASSLWGGLSNQPQHF; DNA: TGTGCCAGCAGCTTGTGGGGTGGGCTATCCAATCAGCCCCAGCATTTT; D: -; V: TRBV5-6; size: many; J: TRBJ1-5
CDR3: CSAPGTGGAKSYEQYF; DNA: TGCAGTGCTCCCGGGACAGGGGGCGCGAAGTCCTACGAGCAGTACTTC; D: TRBD1; V: TRBV20-1; size: many; J: TRBJ2-7
CDR3: CASSPEPRLAGAKNIQYF; DNA: TGTGCCAGCAGCCCAGAGCCTCGACTAGCGGGAGCCAAAAACATTCAGTACTTC; D: TRBD2; V: TRBV28; size: few; J: TRBJ2-4
CDR3: CASSQDLVGAPDTQYF; DNA: TGCGCCAGCAGCCAAGATTTGGTAGGGGCTCCAGATACGCAGTATTTT; D: -; V: TRBV4-3; size: many; J: TRBJ2-3
CDR3: CSVGGLNYGYTF; DNA: TGCAGCGTTGGTGGGCTAAACTATGGCTACACCTTC; D: -; V: TRBV29-1; size: many; J: TRBJ1-2
CDR3: CASSPNKPGPTAEAFF; DNA: TGTGCCAGCAGTCCCAACAAGCCGGGACCTACCGCTGAAGCTTTCTTT; D: -; V: TRBV6-6; size: many; J: TRBJ1-1
CDR3: CASSKGQNYGYTF; DNA: TGTGCCAGCAGTAAAGGACAGAACTATGGCTACACCTTC; D: -; V: TRBV25-1; size: many; J: TRBJ1-2
CDR3: CASSHPRGANSPLHF; DNA: TGCGCCAGCAGCCACCCCCGGGGAGCCAATTCACCCCTCCACTTT; D: -; V: TRBV4-1; size: many; J: TRBJ1-6
CDR3: CASQPPREQNTEAFF; DNA: TGTGCCAGCCAGCCACCCAGGGAACAGAACACTGAAGCTTTCTTT; D: -; V: TRBV7-9; size: many; J: TRBJ1-1